These T cell receptor beta chains were read from a single sample in a study of response to subunit inactivated influenza vaccine. TCRdb reanalysed the RT-PCR reads using MiXCR and keeps one entry per CDR3 protein. The sample has some 550,000 distinct CDR3 sequences, roughly a quarter seen once. This sample was also put to use in a study of T cells expressing NK-cell markers.

This material consisted of CD4+ T cells sorted from PBMCs, taken 11 to 12 days after vaccination. The receptors come from a man in his fifties who received an inactivated influenza vaccine. The CDR3 runs from the conserved cysteine through the conserved F or W. The D gene is left open where the match is weak. Some rows mark clone size as missing; the rest say once, few, many or name a class of expanded clone.

DNA | CDR3 | D | J | V | size
TGTGCCAGCAGCTTATCTCGGGACCCTTACAATGAGCAGTTCTTC | CASSLSRDPYNEQFF | . | TRBJ2-1 | TRBV7-8 | .
TGCGCCAGCAGGGCTAGCGGGAGCAGGGAGACCCAGTACTTC | CASRASGSRETQYF | TRBD2 | TRBJ2-5 | TRBV5-1 | few
TGCAGCGCTGGACCGCGAGAGACCCAGTACTTC | CSAGPRETQYF | . | TRBJ2-5 | TRBV29-1 | .
TGTGCCAGCAGCCAACCTCCGGGACAGGGCTACGAGCAGTACTTC | CASSQPPGQGYEQYF | TRBD1 | TRBJ2-7 | TRBV4-2 | few
TGTGCCATCAGTGAGGCTTCGGGGGCCAACGTCCTGACTTTC | CAISEASGANVLTF | . | TRBJ2-6 | TRBV10-3 | .
TGTGCCATCAGTGATCCTGGGACAGGGGATGGCTACACCTTC | CAISDPGTGDGYTF | TRBD1 | TRBJ1-2 | TRBV10-3 | few
TGTGCCAGCATCCTTGACAGGGCCTCTAAGAGGGATACGCAGTATTTT | CASILDRASKRDTQYF | TRBD1 | TRBJ2-3 | TRBV2 | many
TGCAGTGCTAGAGACAACGGCCCGGGGCATCAGCCCCAGCATTTT | CSARDNGPGHQPQHF | . | TRBJ1-5 | TRBV20-1 | .
TGTGCCAGCAGCTGGGCCGGACAGGGGTCCTACGAGCAGTACTTC | CASSWAGQGSYEQYF | TRBD1 | TRBJ2-7 | TRBV5-4 | .
TGTGCCAGCAGATGGGGGCAGGGGGTCAACAATGAGCAGTTCTTC | CASRWGQGVNNEQFF | TRBD1 | TRBJ2-1 | TRBV7-2 | few
TGTGCCAGCAGTTACTCCGGGACAGGGGGGACCTACGAGCAGTACTTC | CASSYSGTGGTYEQYF | TRBD1 | TRBJ2-7 | TRBV6-5 | few
TGTGCCAGCAGCGAGCCCAACAGGGGTGAGCAGTTCTTC | CASSEPNRGEQFF | TRBD1 | TRBJ2-1 | TRBV11-3 | few
TGTGCCAGCACTTCAGTGGGCAGGAATCAGCCCCAGCATTTT | CASTSVGRNQPQHF | . | TRBJ1-5 | TRBV12-3/TRBV12-4 | few
TGTGCCAGCAGCCTGCGACAGGCTGCCACCGGGGAGCTGTTTTTT | CASSLRQAATGELFF | . | TRBJ2-2 | TRBV7-8 | few
TGTGCCAGCAGTTTCCGGGGATCCTACAATGAGCAGTTCTTC | CASSFRGSYNEQFF | . | TRBJ2-1 | TRBV12-3/TRBV12-4 | many
TGTGCCAGCTCACGGGGACAGGGGGCCGAGCCCCAGCATTTT | CASSRGQGAEPQHF | TRBD1 | TRBJ1-5 | TRBV18 | many
TGTGCCAGCAGCAAAAGGTGGCCGGAACCCACCGGGGAGCTGTTTTTT | CASSKRWPEPTGELFF | . | TRBJ2-2 | TRBV21-1 | few
TGTGCCAGCAGTTTACATACGTCAGCCTACGAGCAGTACTTC | CASSLHTSAYEQYF | . | TRBJ2-7 | TRBV28 | .
TGTGCCAGCAGTTTGCCGGGACGCACAGATACGCAGTATTTT | CASSLPGRTDTQYF | . | TRBJ2-3 | TRBV28 | .
TGCAGCGTAGACAGGGTAGATACGCAGTATTTT | CSVDRVDTQYF | TRBD1 | TRBJ2-3 | TRBV29-1 | .
TGTGCCAGCAGTATTCCGAGGACTTCTTCCTACAATGAGCAGTTCTTC | CASSIPRTSSYNEQFF | . | TRBJ2-1 | TRBV11-2 | .
TGTGCCAGCAGCAAAAATAACAGGGGGCGAACAGGGGCCCAGTACTTC | CASSKNNRGRTGAQYF | TRBD1 | TRBJ2-5 | TRBV11-2 | .
TGCAGTGCTAAAGTAGCGGGAGGCCGAGATACGCAGTATTTT | CSAKVAGGRDTQYF | TRBD2 | TRBJ2-3 | TRBV20-1 | .
TGTGCCAGCAGCGTAGGAGGTCTAGATCTGGGGGATACGCAGTATTTT | CASSVGGLDLGDTQYF | . | TRBJ2-3 | TRBV9 | .
TGCAGTGCTCTTCTAGCGGGTAGCACAGATACGCAGTATTTT | CSALLAGSTDTQYF | TRBD2 | TRBJ2-3 | TRBV20-1 | .
TGTGCCACCAGCAGAGGGGGGACGACGGAGCAAGAGACCCAGTACTTC | CATSRGGTTEQETQYF | . | TRBJ2-5 | TRBV15 | .
TGTGCCAGCAGCATAGACCCCGGGGGAGTAGGCTACACCTTC | CASSIDPGGVGYTF | . | TRBJ1-2 | TRBV2 | .
TGCAGTGCTAGGTCGGGACAGCGCACAGATACGCAGTATTTT | CSARSGQRTDTQYF | TRBD1 | TRBJ2-3 | TRBV20-1 | .
TGTGCCAGCAGCTTAACAGGGACAGGGTTGACTGAAGCTTTCTTT | CASSLTGTGLTEAFF | TRBD1 | TRBJ1-1 | TRBV7-9 | .
TGTGCTAGCAGCCTCCACCCGGGAGATACGCAGTATTTT | CASSLHPGDTQYF | . | TRBJ2-3 | TRBV7-7 | .
TGCGCCAGCAAAGCCACAGATACGCAGTATTTT | CASKATDTQYF | . | TRBJ2-3 | TRBV5-1 | .
TGCGCCAGCAGCCAAGATCGACGGATGCCCAGGTCCTATAATTCACCCCTCCACTTT | CASSQDRRMPRSYNSPLHF | . | TRBJ1-6 | TRBV4-1 | .
TGTGCCAGCAGTTACGCGGGAGGGCCCTACGAGCAGTACTTC | CASSYAGGPYEQYF | TRBD2 | TRBJ2-7 | TRBV6-5 | .
TGCAGTGCTACTGAGGGGCCGCCGGGTACGCAGTATTTT | CSATEGPPGTQYF | . | TRBJ2-3 | TRBV20-1 | .
TGTGCCAGCAGCTTAATGACAGAGAATGAAAAACTGTTTTTT | CASSLMTENEKLFF | . | TRBJ1-4 | TRBV7-6 | few
TGTGCCAGCAGCTTATCAGCCCCGGGACAGGGGTACTATGGCTACACCTTC | CASSLSAPGQGYYGYTF | TRBD1 | TRBJ1-2 | TRBV7-2 | .
TGCAGCGTTGGGGTAGCGCGACCCACAGATACGCAGTATTTT | CSVGVARPTDTQYF | . | TRBJ2-3 | TRBV29-1 | few
TGTGCCAGCAGCACGGGACAGGGACAAGGAGAGACCCAGTACTTC | CASSTGQGQGETQYF | TRBD1 | TRBJ2-5 | TRBV7-7 | few
TGCAGCGTTGATGAGGGCAGATACCGGAACACTGAAGCTTTCTTT | CSVDEGRYRNTEAFF | . | TRBJ1-1 | TRBV29-1 | .
TGCAGCGTCGACGGACGGGCCACCGGGGAGCTGTTTTTT | CSVDGRATGELFF | . | TRBJ2-2 | TRBV29-1 | few
TGTGCCTGGAGTTTGGGGACTGCGAACACCGGGGAGCTGTTTTTT | CAWSLGTANTGELFF | . | TRBJ2-2 | TRBV30 | .
TGTGCCAGCAGCTCCTCCGGGAGTCCGGGCAGGAGCTCCTACGAGCAGTACTTC | CASSSSGSPGRSSYEQYF | . | TRBJ2-7 | TRBV11-1 | few